This T cell receptor (beta chain) was recovered during a study of blood T cell repertoires in COVID-19. Germline V lookup: CDR1 SGHDT, CDR2 YYEEEE. CDR3 length: 15 residues. Trimming cost V 3 bases and J 2 bases; bases outside gene matches: 7. Authors' data handling: The assay estimated nucleated cells by amplifying reference gene primers. Clones were read by immunoSEQ multiplex PCR, and TCRdb kept only the in-frame ones, dropping some. V, J and clone size are taken as reported in that table, and D and trimming were inferred from the DNA itself. The table lists 55,000 to 75,000 clones, approximately 89% of them singletons.

The sample comprised peripheral blood. V usage is TRBV5-6 and J usage is TRBJ2-5; TRBD1 matches 7 bases. The receptor was derived from a man in his 60s with acute or convalescent COVID-19. The CDR3 sequence: CASSSTGAGQETQYF. Here the CDR3 DNA reads TGTGCCAGCAGCTCCACAGGGGCAGGGCAAGAGACCCAGTACTTC.